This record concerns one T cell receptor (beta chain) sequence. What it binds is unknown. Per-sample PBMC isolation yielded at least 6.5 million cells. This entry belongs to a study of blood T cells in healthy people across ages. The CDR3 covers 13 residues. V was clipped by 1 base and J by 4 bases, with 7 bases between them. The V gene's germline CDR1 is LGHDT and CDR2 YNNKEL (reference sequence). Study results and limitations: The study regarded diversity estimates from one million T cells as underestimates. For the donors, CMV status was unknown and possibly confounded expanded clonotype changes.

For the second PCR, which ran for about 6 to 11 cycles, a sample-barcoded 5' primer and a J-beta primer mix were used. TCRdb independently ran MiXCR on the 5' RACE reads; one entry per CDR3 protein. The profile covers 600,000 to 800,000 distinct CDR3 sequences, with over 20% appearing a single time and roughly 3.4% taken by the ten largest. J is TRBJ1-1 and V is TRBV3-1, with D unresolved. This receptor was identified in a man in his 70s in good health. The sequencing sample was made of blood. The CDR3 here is CASSQGGSTEAFF. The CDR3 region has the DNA TGTGCCAGCAGCCAAGGCGGGAGCACTGAAGCTTTCTTT.